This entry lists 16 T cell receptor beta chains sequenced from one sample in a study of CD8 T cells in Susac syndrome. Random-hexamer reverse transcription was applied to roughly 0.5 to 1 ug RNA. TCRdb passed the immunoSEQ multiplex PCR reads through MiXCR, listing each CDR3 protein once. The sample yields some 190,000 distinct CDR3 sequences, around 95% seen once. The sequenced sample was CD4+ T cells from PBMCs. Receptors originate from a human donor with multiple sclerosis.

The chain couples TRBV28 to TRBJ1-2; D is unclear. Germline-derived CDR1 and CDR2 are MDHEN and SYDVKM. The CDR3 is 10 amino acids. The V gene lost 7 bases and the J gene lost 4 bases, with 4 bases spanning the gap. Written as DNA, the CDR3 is TGTGCCAGCAAGGGCTATGGCTACACCTTC. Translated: CASKGYGYTF.

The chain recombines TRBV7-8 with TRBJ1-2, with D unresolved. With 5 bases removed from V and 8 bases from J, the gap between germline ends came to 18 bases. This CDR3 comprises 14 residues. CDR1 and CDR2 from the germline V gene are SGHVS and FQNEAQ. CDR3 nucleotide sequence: TGTGCCAGCAGCCCCTTCGTGGCCGCCCGGGGCTACACCTTC. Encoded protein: CASSPFVAARGYTF.

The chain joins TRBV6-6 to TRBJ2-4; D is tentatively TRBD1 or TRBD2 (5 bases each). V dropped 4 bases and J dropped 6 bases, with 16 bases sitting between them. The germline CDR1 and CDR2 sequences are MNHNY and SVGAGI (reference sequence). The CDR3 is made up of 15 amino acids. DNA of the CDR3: TGTGCCAGCAGTTCACGAGGGGTACGCGGAAACATTCAGTACTTC. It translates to CASSSRGVRGNIQYF.

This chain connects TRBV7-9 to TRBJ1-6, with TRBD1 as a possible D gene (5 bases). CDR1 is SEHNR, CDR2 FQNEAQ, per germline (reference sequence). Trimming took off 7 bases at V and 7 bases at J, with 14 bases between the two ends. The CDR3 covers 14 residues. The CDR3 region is CASTLGTVNSPLHF. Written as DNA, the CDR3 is TGTGCCAGCACCCTAGGGACGGTGAATTCACCCCTCCACTTT.

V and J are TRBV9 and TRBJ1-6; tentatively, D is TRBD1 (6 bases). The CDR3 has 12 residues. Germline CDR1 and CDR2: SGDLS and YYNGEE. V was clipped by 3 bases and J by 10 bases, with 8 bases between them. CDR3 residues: CASSGTVSPLHF. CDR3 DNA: TGTGCCAGCAGCGGGACAGTGTCACCCCTCCACTTT. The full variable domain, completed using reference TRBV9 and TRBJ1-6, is DSGVTQTPKHLITATGQRVTLRCSPRSGDLSVYWYQQSLDQGLQFLIQYYNGEERAKGNILERFSAQQFPDLHSELNLSSLELGDSALYFCASSGTVSPLHFGNGTRLTVT.

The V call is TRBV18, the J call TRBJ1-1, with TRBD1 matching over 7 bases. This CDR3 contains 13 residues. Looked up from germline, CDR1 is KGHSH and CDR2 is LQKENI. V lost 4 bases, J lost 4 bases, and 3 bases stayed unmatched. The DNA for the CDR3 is TGTGCCAGCTCACAGGGGGCGGGCACTGAAGCTTTCTTT. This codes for CASSQGAGTEAFF.

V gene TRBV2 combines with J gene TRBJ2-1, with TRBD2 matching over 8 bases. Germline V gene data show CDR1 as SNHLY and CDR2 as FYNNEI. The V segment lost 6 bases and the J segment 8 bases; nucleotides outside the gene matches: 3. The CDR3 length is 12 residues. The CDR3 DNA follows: TGTGCCAGCAGCGGGGGGGCCGATGAGCAGTTCTTC. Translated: CASSGGADEQFF.

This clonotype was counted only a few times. The CDR3 DNA follows: TGTGCCAGCAGCCTGAACACCGGGGAGCTGTTTTTT. As protein: CASSLNTGELFF. J is TRBJ2-2 and V is TRBV7-9, with D unclear. This CDR3 has 12 residues. Trimming took off 5 bases at V and 1 base at J, with 2 bases between the two ends. Germline CDR1 is SEHNR and CDR2 is FQNEAQ (reference sequence).

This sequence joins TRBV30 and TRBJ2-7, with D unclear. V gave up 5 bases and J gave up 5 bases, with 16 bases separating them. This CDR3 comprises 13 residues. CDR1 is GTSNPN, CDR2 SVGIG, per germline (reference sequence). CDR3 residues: CAWGIGVSDEQYF. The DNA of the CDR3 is TGTGCCTGGGGGATCGGCGTCTCGGACGAGCAGTACTTC. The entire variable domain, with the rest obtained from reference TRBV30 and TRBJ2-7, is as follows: SQTIHQWPATLVQPVGSPLSLECTVEGTSNPNLYWYRQAAGRGLQLLFYSVGIGQISSEVPQNLSASRPQDRQFILSSKKLLLSDSGFYLCAWGIGVSDEQYFGPGTRLTVT.

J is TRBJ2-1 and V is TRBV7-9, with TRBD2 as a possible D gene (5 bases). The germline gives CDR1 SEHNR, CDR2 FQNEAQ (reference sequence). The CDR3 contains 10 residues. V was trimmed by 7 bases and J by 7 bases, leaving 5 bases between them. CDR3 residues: CASTGNEQFF. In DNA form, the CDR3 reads TGTGCCAGCACGGGGAATGAGCAGTTCTTC.

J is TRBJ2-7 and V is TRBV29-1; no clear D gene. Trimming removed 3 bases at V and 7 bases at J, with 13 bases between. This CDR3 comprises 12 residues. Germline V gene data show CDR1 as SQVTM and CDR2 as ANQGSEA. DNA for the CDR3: TGCAGCGTTGAGACTGGTGTACGGGAGCAGTACTTC. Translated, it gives CSVETGVREQYF.

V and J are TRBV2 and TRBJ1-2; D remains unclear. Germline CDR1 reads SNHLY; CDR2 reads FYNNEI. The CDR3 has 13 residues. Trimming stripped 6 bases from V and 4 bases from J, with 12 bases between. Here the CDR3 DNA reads TGTGCCAGCAGCTCGGGATTCATCTATGGCTACACCTTC. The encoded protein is CASSSGFIYGYTF.

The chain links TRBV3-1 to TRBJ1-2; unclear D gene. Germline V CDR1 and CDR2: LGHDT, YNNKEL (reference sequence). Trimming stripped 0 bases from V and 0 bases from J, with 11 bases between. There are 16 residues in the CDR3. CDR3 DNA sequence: TGTGCCAGCAGCCAAGAGTCAGGTACAGCTAACTATGGCTACACCTTC. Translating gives CASSQESGTANYGYTF.

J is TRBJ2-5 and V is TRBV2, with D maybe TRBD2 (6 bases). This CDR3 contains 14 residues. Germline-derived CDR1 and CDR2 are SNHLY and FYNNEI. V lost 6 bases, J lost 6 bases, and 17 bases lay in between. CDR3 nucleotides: TGTGCCAGCAGCCCCATGGGGGGACTCAAGACCCAGTACTTC. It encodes CASSPMGGLKTQYF.

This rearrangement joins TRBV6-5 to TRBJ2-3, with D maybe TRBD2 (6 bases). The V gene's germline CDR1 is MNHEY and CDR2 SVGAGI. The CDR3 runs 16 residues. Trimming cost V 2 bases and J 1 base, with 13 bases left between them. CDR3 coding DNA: TGTGCCAGCAGTTACGCTGGATCGGGGGGCACAGATACGCAGTATTTT. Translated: CASSYAGSGGTDTQYF.

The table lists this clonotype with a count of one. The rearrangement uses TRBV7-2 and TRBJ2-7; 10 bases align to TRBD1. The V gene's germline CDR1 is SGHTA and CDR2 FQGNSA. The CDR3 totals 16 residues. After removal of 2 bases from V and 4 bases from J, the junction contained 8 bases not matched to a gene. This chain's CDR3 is CASSLNFGTGAYEQYF. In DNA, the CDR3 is TGTGCCAGCAGCTTAAACTTCGGGACAGGGGCATACGAGCAGTACTTC.